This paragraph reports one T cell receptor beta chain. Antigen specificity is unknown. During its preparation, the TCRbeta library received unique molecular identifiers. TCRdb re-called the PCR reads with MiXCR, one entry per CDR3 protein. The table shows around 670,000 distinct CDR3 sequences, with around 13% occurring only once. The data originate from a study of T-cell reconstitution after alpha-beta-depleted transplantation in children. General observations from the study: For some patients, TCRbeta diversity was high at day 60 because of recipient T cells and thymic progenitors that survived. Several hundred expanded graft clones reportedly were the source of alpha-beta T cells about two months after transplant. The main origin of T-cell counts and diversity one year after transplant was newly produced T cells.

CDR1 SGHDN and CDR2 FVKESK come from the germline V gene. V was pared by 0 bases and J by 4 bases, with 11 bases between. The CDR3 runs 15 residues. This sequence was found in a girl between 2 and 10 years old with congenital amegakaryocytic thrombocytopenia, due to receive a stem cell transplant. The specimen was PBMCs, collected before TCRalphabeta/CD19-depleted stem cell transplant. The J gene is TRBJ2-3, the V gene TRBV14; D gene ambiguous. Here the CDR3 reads CASSQDQVFPDTQYF. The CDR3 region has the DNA TGTGCCAGCAGCCAAGATCAGGTCTTCCCAGATACGCAGTATTTT.